Following are 15 T cell receptor beta chains from one sample sequenced in a study of blood T cell repertoires in COVID-19. Assay: immunoSEQ multiplex PCR; the TCRdb copy retains only in-frame clones and omits some. The profile shows under 250,000 clones, 65% to 90% of them singletons. Sample: peripheral blood. The receptors stem from a man aged 50-60 years with COVID-19, enrolled during active disease.

A single count supports this clone. The chain joins TRBV11-3 to TRBJ2-6; the match to TRBD1 covers 9 bases. The CDR3 consists of 16 residues. CDR1 and CDR2 from the germline V gene are SGHNT and YENEEA. Trimming cost V 5 bases and J 0 bases; bases outside gene matches: 2. The CDR3: CASSQQGASGANVLTF. The DNA for the CDR3 is TGTGCCAGCAGCCAACAGGGGGCCTCTGGGGCCAACGTCCTGACTTTC. The complete variable domain, with remaining parts taken from reference TRBV11-3 and TRBJ2-6, reads EAGVVQSPRYKIIEKKQPVAFWCNPISGHNTLYWYLQNLGQGPELLIRYENEEAVDDSQLPKDRFSAERLKGVDSTLKIQPAELGDSAVYLCASSQQGASGANVLTFGAGSRLTVL.

The sample holds a few counts of this clone. The chain employs TRBV5-8 and TRBJ1-3, with 7 bases identical to TRBD1. Per the germline V gene, CDR1 is SGHTS and CDR2 is YDEGEE. Losses at the gene ends were 3 bases for V and 0 bases for J; bases not matched to a gene: 0. This CDR3 is built from 14 residues. In DNA, the CDR3 is TGTGCCAGCAGCTGGACAGGCTCTGGAAACACCATATATTTT. Amino acid sequence: CASSWTGSGNTIYF.

The chain carries TRBV9 and TRBJ1-6, with TRBD1 matching over 9 bases. In germline, CDR1 is SGDLS, CDR2 YYNGEE. The CDR3 has 14 residues. J gave up 10 bases and V 0 bases, and 2 bases lay outside the gene matches. The CDR3 coding sequence is TGTGCCAGCAGCGTAGGGACAGGGGACTCACCCCTCCACTTT. Translation gives CASSVGTGDSPLHF.

CDR3 bases: TGTGCCAGCAGCTTGACAGGGGGGTCATCTGAGCAGTACTTC. It specifies CASSLTGGSSEQYF. This chain uses TRBV7-9 with TRBJ2-7, with TRBD1 matching over 9 bases. The ends lost 3 bases at V and 7 bases at J; junction bases unmatched: 7. This CDR3 is 14 amino acids long. Germline loops: CDR1 SEHNR, CDR2 FQNEAQ (reference sequence).

The genes are TRBV28 and TRBJ2-3, with D maybe TRBD1 (6 bases). This CDR3 contains 18 residues. V was cut by 6 bases and J by 0 bases, with 22 bases left in between. Germline-derived CDR1 and CDR2 are MDHEN and SYDVKM. The CDR3 bases are TGTGCCAGCAGCCGCACAAATACAGGGATACCTAGCACAGATACGCAGTATTTT. Its protein is CASSRTNTGIPSTDTQYF. Full variable domain (rest looked up from reference TRBV28 and TRBJ2-3): DVKVTQSSRYLVKRTGEKVFLECVQDMDHENMFWYRQDPGLGLRLIYFSYDVKMKEKGDIPEGYSVSREKKERFSLILESASTNQTSMYLCASSRTNTGIPSTDTQYFGPGTRLTVL.

V is TRBV18 and J is TRBJ1-4; D unresolved. V was shortened by 0 bases and J by 4 bases, with 6 bases between the two germline ends. CDR1 and CDR2 from the germline V gene are KGHSH and LQKENI. This CDR3 comprises 14 residues. The CDR3 sequence: CASSPPVSNEKLFF. The CDR3, as DNA: TGTGCCAGCTCACCACCGGTCAGTAATGAAAAACTGTTTTTT. The complete variable domain, with remaining parts taken from reference TRBV18 and TRBJ1-4, reads NAGVMQNPRHLVRRRGQEARLRCSPMKGHSHVYWYRQLPEEGLKFMVYLQKENIIDESGMPKERFSAEFPKEGPSILRIQQVVRGDSAAYFCASSPPVSNEKLFFGSGTQLSVL.

The chain links TRBV13 to TRBJ1-5; D is undetermined. CDR1 and CDR2 from the germline V gene are PRHDT and FYEKMQ (reference sequence). Trimming pared 0 bases from V and 11 bases from J, leaving 8 bases between. The CDR3 sequence is 12 residues long. The CDR3 loop reads CASSLGRTAQHF. Written as DNA, the CDR3 is TGTGCCAGCAGCTTAGGCCGAACAGCCCAGCATTTT. The variable domain in full, completed from reference TRBV13 and TRBJ1-5, reads AAGVIQSPRHLIKEKRETATLKCYPIPRHDTVYWYQQGPGQDPQFLISFYEKMQSDKGSIPDRFSAQQFSDYHSELNMSSLELGDSALYFCASSLGRTAQHFGDGTRLSIL.

Regarding this clone: A read error may account for a junction end that differs from germline. The rearrangement links TRBV7-9 to TRBJ2-1; TRBD2 matches 12 bases. CDR3 length: 14 residues. Germline V gene lookup returns CDR1 SEHNR and CDR2 FQNEAQ (reference sequence). CDR3 nucleotides: TGTGCCAGCAGCCCCGAAACGGGACTAGCGGGTAAGGTCTTC. This encodes CASSPETGLAGKVF.

The rearrangement links TRBV3-1 (or the pseudogene TRBV3-2) to TRBJ2-5, with 11 bases matching TRBD2. V was pared by 0 bases and J by 2 bases, with 5 bases of the junction left unmatched. CDR3 length: 17 residues. CDR1 LGHDT and CDR2 YNNKEL come from the germline V gene (reference sequence). The DNA of the CDR3 is TGTGCCAGCAGCCAAGATCTAGCGGGGGGCCGACAAGAGACCCAGTACTTC. Translation gives CASSQDLAGGRQETQYF.

Turning to this clone: Germline is not matched at one junction end, which may reflect a read error. V usage is TRBV7-7 and J usage is TRBJ2-7; no reliable D call. CDR3 length: 13 residues. Germline loops: CDR1 SSHAT, CDR2 FNYEAQ (reference sequence). As DNA, the CDR3 is TGTGCTAGCAGCTTATCCGTCTCCTACGAGCAGTACTTC. Its translation is CASSLSVSYEQYF. Looking up the rest from reference TRBV7-7 and TRBJ2-7 gives the full variable domain: GAGVSQSPRYKVTKRGQDVTLRCDPISSHATLYWYQQALGQGPEFLTYFNYEAQPDKSGLPSDRFSAERPEGSISTLTIQRTEQRDSAMYRCASSLSVSYEQYFGPGTRLTVT.

This chain uses TRBV9 with TRBJ2-2, with TRBD2 matching 7 bases. The CDR3 loop spans 15 amino acids. J was trimmed by 5 bases and V by 0 bases; bases with no gene match: 4. Looked up from germline, CDR1 is SGDLS and CDR2 is YYNGEE. The CDR3 DNA sequence: TGTGCCAGCAGCGTAGCGGGGGGTCATACCGGGGAGCTGTTTTTT. Residues: CASSVAGGHTGELFF.

J is TRBJ1-5 and V is TRBV28; the D is unclear. The V and J ends lost 5 bases and 6 bases respectively, with 14 bases between them. The CDR3 consists of 14 residues. Germline V gene data show CDR1 as MDHEN and CDR2 as SYDVKM. This CDR3 reads CASSSPGTSQPQHF. CDR3 bases: TGTGCCAGCAGTAGCCCGGGAACTTCTCAGCCCCAGCATTTT.

V usage is TRBV7-2 and J usage is TRBJ2-7; TRBD2 matches at 8 bases. The CDR3 is made up of 17 amino acids. In germline, CDR1 is SGHTA, CDR2 FQGNSA. V lost 5 bases, J lost 0 bases, and 12 bases stayed unmatched. The CDR3 DNA sequence: TGTGCCAGCAGCCCCCGGGGGGGTAGCGGGGACTCCTACGAGCAGTACTTC. Translated: CASSPRGGSGDSYEQYF. Based on the CDR3 plus reference TRBV7-2 and TRBJ2-7, the full variable domain is GAGVSQSPSNKVTEKGKDVELRCDPISGHTALYWYRQSLGQGLEFLIYFQGNSAPDKSGLPSDRFSAERTGGSVSTLTIQRTQQEDSAVYLCASSPRGGSGDSYEQYFGPGTRLTVT.

The chain combines TRBV7-9 with TRBJ1-2; no firm D call. The V end lost 5 bases, the J end lost 4 bases, and 23 bases lay between the germline ends. The germline CDR1 and CDR2 sequences are SEHNR and FQNEAQ (reference sequence). This CDR3 has 17 residues. The DNA for the CDR3 is TGTGCCAGCAGCCTTATCCGGGGAGGTACCGTAGTCTATGGCTACACCTTC. Translating gives CASSLIRGGTVVYGYTF.

In its sample, this clone was seen a few times. The genes are TRBV19 and TRBJ2-2; 11 bases are shared with TRBD1. The germline CDR1 and CDR2 sequences are LNHDA and SQIVND (reference sequence). V lost 11 bases and J lost 4; bases outside the gene matches: 6. This CDR3 region has 14 residues. CDR3 sequence (DNA): TGTGCCTGCGGACAGGGGGCTCTCACCGGGGAGCTGTTTTTT. It translates to CACGQGALTGELFF. The variable domain in full, with the rest retrieved from reference TRBV19 and TRBJ2-2, is DGGITQSPKYLFRKEGQNVTLSCEQNLNHDAMYWYRQDPGQGLRLIYYSQIVNDFQKGDIAEGYSVSREKKESFPLTVTSAQKNPTAFYLCACGQGALTGELFFGEGSRLTVL.